These 6 T cell receptor beta chains were sequenced from one sample in a study of identical twins. TCRdb passed the 5' RACE reads through MiXCR, listing each CDR3 protein once. The sample lists about 890,000 distinct CDR3 sequences; around an eighth were seen once. The same data also went into a second study, on yellow fever vaccine responses in identical twins.

The material sequenced was PBMCs. All receptors come from a woman under 30 in good health.

This clonotype has more than one count but fewer than ten. The chain couples TRBV7-2 to TRBJ1-1; D call uncertain. Deletions cut 5 bases from V and 4 bases from J, with 17 bases between. CDR3 length: 15 amino acids. Germline CDR1 and CDR2: SGHTA and FQGNSA. The CDR3 region is CASSARPWEATEAFF. The CDR3 DNA follows: TGTGCCAGCAGCGCCCGGCCCTGGGAGGCCACTGAAGCTTTCTTT. The entire variable domain, with the rest obtained from reference TRBV7-2 and TRBJ1-1, is as follows: GAGVSQSPSNKVTEKGKDVELRCDPISGHTALYWYRQSLGQGLEFLIYFQGNSAPDKSGLPSDRFSAERTGGSVSTLTIQRTQQEDSAVYLCASSARPWEATEAFFGQGTRLTVV.

The genes are TRBV27 and TRBJ2-7; 7 bases agree with TRBD1. J was trimmed by 1 base and V by 6 bases; bases with no gene match: 3. The CDR3 covers 13 residues. The germline CDR1 and CDR2 sequences are MNHEY and SMNVEV (reference sequence). The CDR3 DNA is TGTGCCAGCAGGAAGGGACAGTCCTACGAGCAGTACTTC. Residues: CASRKGQSYEQYF.

This clonotype was found a few times. V and J are TRBV20-1 and TRBJ2-1, with TRBD2 identical over 8 bases. CDR3 length: 14 residues. Germline CDR1 is DFQATT and CDR2 is SNEGSKA (reference sequence). V shed 4 bases, J shed 6 bases, and the junction held 8 bases outside the gene matches. The CDR3 region is CSATRAGGGNEQFF. CDR3 sequence (DNA): TGCAGTGCTACACGGGCGGGAGGCGGCAATGAGCAGTTCTTC.

The chain has TRBV24-1 and TRBJ2-7, with 8 bases that match TRBD2. Losses at the gene ends were 1 base for V and 2 bases for J; bases not matched to a gene: 6. Germline V CDR1 and CDR2: KGHDR, SFDVKD. The CDR3 is 16 amino acids. CDR3 coding DNA: TGTGCCACCAGTGATTTTGGGACGGGAGGGACCTACGAGCAGTACTTC. Its protein product is CATSDFGTGGTYEQYF.

This clonotype was counted only a few times. This sequence joins TRBV3-1 and TRBJ2-7, with D perhaps matching TRBD1 or TRBD2 (5 bases each). V shed 6 bases and J shed 3 bases, with 18 bases lying between them. Looked up from germline, CDR1 is LGHDT and CDR2 is YNNKEL (reference sequence). The CDR3 runs 15 residues. CDR3: CASSPPRGGNYEQYF. The CDR3, as DNA: TGTGCCAGCAGTCCCCCGAGGGGCGGAAACTACGAGCAGTACTTC.

This clonotype was observed a few times. The chain carries TRBV2 and TRBJ2-3; possibly TRBD1 for D (6 bases). CDR1 and CDR2 from the germline V gene are SNHLY and FYNNEI. V dropped 5 bases and J dropped 2 bases, with 17 bases sitting between them. This CDR3 is built from 16 residues. DNA of the CDR3: TGTGCCAGCAGTCTTCGACAGGTAGCACCCACAGATACGCAGTATTTT. It yields the protein CASSLRQVAPTDTQYF. Filled out from reference TRBV2 and TRBJ2-3, the complete variable domain reads EPEVTQTPSHQVTQMGQEVILRCVPISNHLYFYWYRQILGQKVEFLVSFYNNEISEKSEIFDDQFSVERPDGSNFTLKIRSTKLEDSAMYFCASSLRQVAPTDTQYFGPGTRLTVL.